Sequencing of this T cell receptor (beta chain) was carried out in a study of blood T cell repertoires in COVID-19. Across the whole study: Acute-phase and convalescent COVID-19 samples originated in the United States, Italy and Spain. Sources were T cells, B-cell-depleted T cells, or PBMCs; the material itself was cDNA or gDNA.

As handled by the study authors: Reference gene primer amplification in the assay estimated nucleated cell counts. TCRdb's copy holds only in-frame clones and misses some; the assay was immunoSEQ multiplex PCR. From that table come the V and J calls and clone size; the DNA was used to work out D and trimming. The sample carries about 250,000 clones, around 85% recorded once. Source material: peripheral blood. This sequence was found in an elderly man with acute or convalescent COVID-19.

The CDR3 DNA is TGTGCCTACCCCGCGGTAGGAAGCTCTGGGGCCAACGTCCTGACTTTC. It codes for CAYPAVGSSGANVLTF. The chain carries TRBV21-1 and TRBJ2-6; the tabulated D call, TRBD2, remains unverified against the DNA. TRBV21-1 is assigned pseudogene status. The CDR3 loop spans 16 amino acids.